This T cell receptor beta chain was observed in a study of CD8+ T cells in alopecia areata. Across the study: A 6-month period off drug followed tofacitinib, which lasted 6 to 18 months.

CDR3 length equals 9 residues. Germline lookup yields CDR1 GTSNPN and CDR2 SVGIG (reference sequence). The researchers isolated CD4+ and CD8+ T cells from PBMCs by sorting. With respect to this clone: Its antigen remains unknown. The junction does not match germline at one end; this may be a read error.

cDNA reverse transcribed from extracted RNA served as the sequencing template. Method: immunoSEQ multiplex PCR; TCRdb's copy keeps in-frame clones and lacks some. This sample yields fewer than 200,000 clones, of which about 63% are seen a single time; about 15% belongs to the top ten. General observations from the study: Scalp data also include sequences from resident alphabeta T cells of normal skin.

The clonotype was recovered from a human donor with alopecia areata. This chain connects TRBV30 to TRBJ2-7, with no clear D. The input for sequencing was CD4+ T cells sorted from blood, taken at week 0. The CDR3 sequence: CAWSVPASF. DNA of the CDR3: TGTGCCTGGAGTGTCCCCGCCTCATTC.